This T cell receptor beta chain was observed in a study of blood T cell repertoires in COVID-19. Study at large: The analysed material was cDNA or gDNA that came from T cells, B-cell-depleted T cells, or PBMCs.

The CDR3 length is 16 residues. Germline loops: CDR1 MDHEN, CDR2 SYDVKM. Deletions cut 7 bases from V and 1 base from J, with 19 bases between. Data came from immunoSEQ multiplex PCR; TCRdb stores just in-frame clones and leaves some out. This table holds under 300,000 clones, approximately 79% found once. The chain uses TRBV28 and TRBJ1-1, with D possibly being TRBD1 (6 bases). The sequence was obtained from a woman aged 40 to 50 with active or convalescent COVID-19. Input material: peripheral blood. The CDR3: CASTDPLRQENTEAFF. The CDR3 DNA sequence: TGTGCCAGCACCGATCCCCTACGACAGGAGAACACTGAAGCTTTCTTT.